Listed here is a single T cell receptor (beta chain). Germline assignment: CDR1 MGHDK and CDR2 SYGVNS. V shed 5 bases, J shed 4 bases, and the junction held 4 bases outside the gene matches. The CDR3 has 15 amino acids. Sequenced by immunoSEQ multiplex PCR; TCRdb stores in-frame clones only, minus some. The sample carries 170,000 or so clones, 94% recorded once. This specimen comes from a study of control samples from healthy donors and cancer patients. The sequence came from a woman under 30 in good health. The source material was blood. V and J are TRBV25-1 and TRBJ2-1; 11 positions match TRBD2. For the CDR3, the DNA is TGTGCCAGCAGTCTGACTAGCGGGACTTACAATGAGCAGTTCTTC. Its translation is CASSLTSGTYNEQFF.